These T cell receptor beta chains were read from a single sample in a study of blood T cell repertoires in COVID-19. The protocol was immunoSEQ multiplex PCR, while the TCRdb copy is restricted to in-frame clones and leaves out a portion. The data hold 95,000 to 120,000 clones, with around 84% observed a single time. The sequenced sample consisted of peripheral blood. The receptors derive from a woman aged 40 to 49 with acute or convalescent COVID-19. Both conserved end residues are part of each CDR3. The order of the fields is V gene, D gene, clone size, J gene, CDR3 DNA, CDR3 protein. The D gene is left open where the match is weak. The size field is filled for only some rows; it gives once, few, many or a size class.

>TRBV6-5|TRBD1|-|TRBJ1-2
TGTGCCAGCTTCCGCCAGGGGGGCGATGGCTACACCTTC
CASFRQGGDGYTF
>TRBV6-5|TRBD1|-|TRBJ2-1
TGTGCCAGCAGTAAGCCGACAGGGGACAATGAGCAGTTCTTC
CASSKPTGDNEQFF
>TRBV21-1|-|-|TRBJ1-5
TGTGCCGGTTATGGGGCAGGCCGGCAGCCCCAGCATTTT
CAGYGAGRQPQHF
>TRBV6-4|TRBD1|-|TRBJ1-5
TGTGCCAGCCAAGGACAGGGGGAGGTTCAGCCCCAGCATTTT
CASQGQGEVQPQHF
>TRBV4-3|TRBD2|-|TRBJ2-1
TGCGCCAGCAGCCAAGAACCGGGCGGGGGAAATGAGCAGTTCTTC
CASSQEPGGGNEQFF
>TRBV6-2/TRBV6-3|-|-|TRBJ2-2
TGTGCCAGCAGTTTCCTATACACCGGGGAGCTGTTTTTT
CASSFLYTGELFF
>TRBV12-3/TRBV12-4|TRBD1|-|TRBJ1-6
TGTGCCAGCAGGGGACAGGGATATTCACCCCTCCACTTT
CASRGQGYSPLHF
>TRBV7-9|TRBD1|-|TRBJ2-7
TGTGCCAGCAGCTTAGGGGCGACAGGGAAAAACTACGAGCAGTACTTC
CASSLGATGKNYEQYF
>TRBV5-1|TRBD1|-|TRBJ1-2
TGCGCCAGCAGCAATACAGGGGTGCCTGGCTACACCTTC
CASSNTGVPGYTF
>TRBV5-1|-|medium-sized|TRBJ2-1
TGCGCCAGCAGCTTGGTCGGAGACGGTGAGCAGTTCTTC
CASSLVGDGEQFF
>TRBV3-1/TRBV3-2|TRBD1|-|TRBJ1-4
TGTGCCAGCAGCCAAACGACAGGGGGAGGCGAAAAACTGTTTTTT
CASSQTTGGGEKLFF
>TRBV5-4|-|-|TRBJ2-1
TGTGCCAGCAGCTTGCGTTACAATGAGCAGTTCTTC
CASSLRYNEQFF
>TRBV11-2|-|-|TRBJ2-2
TGTGCCAGCAGCTTTACAGGGACGACCGGGGAGCTGTTTTTT
CASSFTGTTGELFF
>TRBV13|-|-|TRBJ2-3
TGTGCCAGCAGTTGGCTAGTTAGGGATACGCAGTATTTT
CASSWLVRDTQYF
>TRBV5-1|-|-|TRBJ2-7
TGCGCCAGCAGCTTAGCCCCATCCTACGAGCAGTACTTC
CASSLAPSYEQYF
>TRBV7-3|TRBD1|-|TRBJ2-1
TGTGCCAGCAGCTTAGGCCCTCAGGGGGCGCAGTTCTTC
CASSLGPQGAQFF
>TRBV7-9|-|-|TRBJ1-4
TGTGCCAGCAGCCCCCGGAGTGGAAAACTGTTTTTT
CASSPRSGKLFF
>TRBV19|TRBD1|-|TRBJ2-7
TGTGCCAGTAGTAGCCCGGGACAGCCCCAGTACTTC
CASSSPGQPQYF
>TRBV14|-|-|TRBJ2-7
TGTGCCAGCAGCTGGGGGCGGCCCTACGAGCAGTACTTC
CASSWGRPYEQYF
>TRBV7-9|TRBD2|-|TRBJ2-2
TGTGCCAGCAGCCGGGGGACTAGTCCTACCGGGGAGCTGTTTTTT
CASSRGTSPTGELFF
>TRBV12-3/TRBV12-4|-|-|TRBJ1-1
TGTGCCAGCAGTTTTTACGGGGCTGAAGCTTTCTTT
CASSFYGAEAFF
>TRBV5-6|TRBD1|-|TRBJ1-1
TGTGCCAGCAGCTCACGGACAGGGGGACGGGCTGAAGCTTTCTTT
CASSSRTGGRAEAFF
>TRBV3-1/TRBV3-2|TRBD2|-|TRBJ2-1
TGTGCCAGCAGCCAAGCCAGCGGGGGGGACAATGAGCAGTTCTTC
CASSQASGGDNEQFF
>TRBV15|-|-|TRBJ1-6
TGTGCCACCAGCAGAGAACCCGCGCCGGATTCACCCCTCCACTTT
CATSREPAPDSPLHF
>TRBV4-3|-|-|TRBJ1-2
TGCGCCAGCAGCCAAGAAGGCAAGGGGCATGGCTACACCTTC
CASSQEGKGHGYTF
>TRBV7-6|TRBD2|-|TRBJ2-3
TGTGCCAGCATCCCAGATAGATTAGCGGGGCTCACAGATACGCAGTATTTT
CASIPDRLAGLTDTQYF